Each of the 20 T cell receptor beta chains below was sequenced from the same sample in a study of ipilimumab plus nivolumab after autologous stem cell transplantation. Clones were sequenced by immunoSEQ multiplex PCR, and TCRdb holds only the in-frame ones, with some missing. The sample shows about 43,000 clones, nearly 90% of them seen only once. Sequenced material: PBMCs, taken in a trial of ipilimumab plus nivolumab as post-transplant consolidation. These receptors all come from a male donor with multiple myeloma.

The chain combines TRBV5-1 with TRBJ2-5; TRBD2 matches 10 bases. CDR3 length equals 16 residues. Germline loops: CDR1 SGHRS, CDR2 YFSETQ. V dropped 4 bases and J dropped 3; count of bases not matched to a gene: 9. CDR3 DNA sequence: TGCGCCAGCAGCCGAGGTAGCGGGAGGCCAAAAGAGACCCAGTACTTC. Translation: CASSRGSGRPKETQYF.

This clone was counted between two and nine times. The rearrangement uses TRBV2 and TRBJ1-5; D not certain. This CDR3 contains 13 residues. CDR1 is SNHLY, CDR2 FYNNEI, per germline. V was pared by 4 bases and J by 5 bases, with 9 bases between. In DNA form, the CDR3 reads TGTGCCAGCAGTGTGGTAGAACATCAGCCCCAGCATTTT. Translating gives CASSVVEHQPQHF.

This chain uses TRBV19 with TRBJ1-5; 8 bases line up with TRBD1. The CDR3 contains 14 residues. Germline V CDR1 and CDR2: LNHDA, SQIVND (reference sequence). The V gene end was trimmed by 5 bases and the J gene end by 5 bases; junction bases not matched to a gene: 5. In nucleotides, the CDR3 is TGTGCCAGTAGTTCCACAGGGGGTCATCAGCCCCAGCATTTT. This sequence encodes CASSSTGGHQPQHF.

The chain has TRBV19 and TRBJ1-5; D possibly corresponds to TRBD1 (5 bases). The CDR3 extends over 16 amino acids. Germline lookup yields CDR1 LNHDA and CDR2 SQIVND (reference sequence). Trimming pared 5 bases from V and 6 bases from J, leaving 20 bases between. Written as DNA, the CDR3 is TGTGCCAGTAGTCCCCTCCGTGGTCAGGGTGGTCAGCCCCAGCATTTT. It is translated as CASSPLRGQGGQPQHF. Combining the CDR3 with reference TRBV19 and TRBJ1-5 gives the whole variable domain DGGITQSPKYLFRKEGQNVTLSCEQNLNHDAMYWYRQDPGQGLRLIYYSQIVNDFQKGDIAEGYSVSREKKESFPLTVTSAQKNPTAFYLCASSPLRGQGGQPQHFGDGTRLSIL.

The genes are TRBV28 and TRBJ1-1; D gene unclear. Trimming cost V 8 bases and J 5 bases, with 18 bases left between them. Per the germline V gene, CDR1 is MDHEN and CDR2 is SYDVKM. The CDR3 has 14 amino acids. The CDR3 bases are TGTGCCAGCCTAAGTTTGCGGGGTTGGACTGAAGCTTTCTTT. This sequence encodes CASLSLRGWTEAFF.

This chain links TRBV5-1 with TRBJ1-1; 9 bases map to TRBD1. With 4 bases clipped from V and 5 bases from J, the junction kept 9 bases outside the gene matches. The CDR3 is made up of 15 amino acids. Germline CDR1 is SGHRS and CDR2 is YFSETQ. CDR3: CASSAGGQGGTEAFF. The CDR3 DNA follows: TGCGCCAGCAGCGCGGGGGGACAGGGTGGAACTGAAGCTTTCTTT. The full variable domain, its missing parts supplied by reference TRBV5-1 and TRBJ1-1, is KAGVTQTPRYLIKTRGQQVTLSCSPISGHRSVSWYQQTPGQGLQFLFEYFSETQRNKGNFPGRFSGRQFSNSRSEMNVSTLELGDSALYLCASSAGGQGGTEAFFGQGTRLTVV.

Regarding this clone: Additional DNA sequences in this sample encode the identical CDR3. V gene TRBV11-2 combines with J gene TRBJ2-5; a possible D gene is TRBD2 (5 bases). The CDR3 length is 13 residues. V was pared by 5 bases and J by 2 bases, with 9 bases between. From germline, CDR1 is SGHAT and CDR2 FQNNGV. The CDR3 reads CASSPGLQETQYF. CDR3 nucleotide sequence: TGTGCCAGCAGCCCGGGGTTACAAGAGACCCAGTACTTC.

The chain recombines TRBV18 with TRBJ2-1, with 11 positions matching TRBD1. The ends lost 6 bases at V and 9 bases at J; junction bases unmatched: 10. Germline CDR1 reads KGHSH; CDR2 reads LQKENI. CDR3 length equals 15 residues. In nucleotides, the CDR3 is TGTGCCAGCTCCGACGAGGGACAGGGGGTAGGTGAGCAGTTCTTC. As protein: CASSDEGQGVGEQFF. Complete variable domain (other parts from reference TRBV18 and TRBJ2-1): NAGVMQNPRHLVRRRGQEARLRCSPMKGHSHVYWYRQLPEEGLKFMVYLQKENIIDESGMPKERFSAEFPKEGPSILRIQQVVRGDSAAYFCASSDEGQGVGEQFFGPGTRLTVL.

V is TRBV4-1 and J is TRBJ1-1; no reliable D call. V lost 1 base to trimming and J lost 5 bases, with 11 bases between them. CDR1 and CDR2 from the germline V gene are MGHRA and YSYEKL. This CDR3 region has 14 residues. The CDR3 sequence is CASSQVLPDTEAFF. The CDR3 DNA is TGCGCCAGCAGCCAAGTCTTACCCGATACTGAAGCTTTCTTT.

The chain recombines TRBV4-3 with TRBJ2-5; TRBD2 matches at 8 bases. The CDR3 is made up of 16 amino acids. From germline, CDR1 is LGHNA and CDR2 YSLEER. V shed 1 base and J 5 bases; nucleotides not matched to a gene: 9. The CDR3 spells CASSQALTSDSETQYF. CDR3 sequence (DNA): TGCGCCAGCAGCCAAGCGTTGACTAGCGACTCGGAGACCCAGTACTTC.

This clone was observed once. The rearrangement uses TRBV4-2 and TRBJ2-7, with 7 bases fitting TRBD1. The V and J ends lost 1 base and 5 bases, in that order; junction bases with no gene match: 8. Per germline, CDR1 LGHNA and CDR2 YNFKEQ. The CDR3 covers 15 residues. The CDR3, as DNA: TGTGCCAGCAGCCAAGTGGAGACAGGGTCCCACGAGCAGTACTTC. This sequence encodes CASSQVETGSHEQYF.

This chain uses TRBV13 with TRBJ2-2, with TRBD2 matching 7 bases. From germline, CDR1 is PRHDT and CDR2 FYEKMQ (reference sequence). Trimming removed 1 base from V and 1 base from J; junction bases left unmatched: 3. This CDR3 contains 16 residues. Written as DNA, the CDR3 is TGTGCCAGCAGCTTAGCTCGGGGGGAGAACACCGGGGAGCTGTTTTTT. Its translation: CASSLARGENTGELFF.

This chain joins TRBV6-5 and TRBJ1-1; the D gene is possibly TRBD1 (6 bases). V dropped 7 bases and J dropped 7 bases, with 22 bases sitting between them. Germline CDR1 is MNHEY and CDR2 is SVGAGI. The CDR3 spans 15 residues. CDR3 nucleotide sequence: TGTGCCAGCACCGAATTACAGGGCTCTTGGGATGAAGCTTTCTTT. The encoded protein is CASTELQGSWDEAFF.

This clone has only one observation. The rearrangement uses TRBV7-3 and TRBJ2-5; the D gene could be TRBD1 or TRBD2 (5 bases each). CDR1 and CDR2 (germline): SGHTA, FQGTGA. The germline V and J ends were trimmed by 2 bases and 5 bases, with 6 bases remaining between them. This CDR3 has 12 amino acids. The CDR3 region is CASSLWGETQYF. CDR3 DNA sequence: TGTGCCAGCAGCTTATGGGGGGAGACCCAGTACTTC.

This clone has just one count. The rearrangement uses TRBV6-1 and TRBJ2-5, with 10 positions matching TRBD1. The CDR3 length is 16 residues. The V segment lost 2 bases and the J segment 5 bases; nucleotides outside the gene matches: 8. Germline V gene data show CDR1 as MNHNS and CDR2 as SASEGT. As DNA, the CDR3 is TGTGCCAGCAGTGAAAGTCAGGGACAGGGGAAGGAGACCCAGTACTTC. Protein product: CASSESQGQGKETQYF.

This chain uses TRBV4-2 with TRBJ1-4; possibly TRBD1 for D (5 bases). Germline CDR1 is LGHNA and CDR2 is YNFKEQ. CDR3 length: 15 residues. Trimming took off 5 bases at V and 3 bases at J, with 13 bases between the two ends. CDR3 sequence (DNA): TGTGCCAGCAGCTTAGGGGTTGAGGCTAATGAAAAACTGTTTTTT. As protein: CASSLGVEANEKLFF.

The rearrangement links TRBV4-3 to TRBJ1-1; weak D call: TRBD1 (5 bases). CDR3 length equals 13 residues. Germline V CDR1 and CDR2: LGHNA, YSLEER. Trimming pared 4 bases from V and 3 bases from J, leaving 9 bases between. CDR3 DNA: TGCGCCAGCAGCCCGATGGGGGACACTGAAGCTTTCTTT. Translated: CASSPMGDTEAFF.

This sequence joins TRBV7-9 and TRBJ1-1; D is possibly TRBD1 (5 bases). V lost 5 bases, J lost 7 bases, and 17 bases lay in between. This CDR3 is built from 14 residues. Looked up from germline, CDR1 is SEHNR and CDR2 is FQNEAQ (reference sequence). The CDR3 sequence: CASSPTMGDGEAFF. The CDR3 DNA follows: TGTGCCAGCAGCCCCACCATGGGGGACGGTGAAGCTTTCTTT.

This clone has more than one count but fewer than ten. The chain employs TRBV4-2 and TRBJ2-3; D ambiguous. Germline values: CDR1 LGHNA, CDR2 YNFKEQ. V lost 4 bases to trimming and J lost 1 base, with 9 bases between them. The CDR3 has 14 amino acids. CDR3 nucleotides: TGTGCCAGCAGCCTCTCCCGTGGCACAGATACGCAGTATTTT. It encodes CASSLSRGTDTQYF.

This chain links TRBV7-2 with TRBJ2-7, with TRBD2 matching over 8 bases. This CDR3 comprises 14 residues. V gave up 5 bases and J gave up 2 bases; unmatched junction bases: 5. Germline V gene lookup returns CDR1 SGHTA and CDR2 FQGNSA. The CDR3 sequence: CASSRQGLAYEQYF. CDR3 nucleotide sequence: TGTGCCAGCAGCCGCCAGGGACTAGCCTACGAGCAGTACTTC.